This T cell receptor (beta chain) is drawn from a study of T cell responses to AZD1222 COVID-19 vaccine. At the level of the study: Combined were second doses at about 4 or about 12 weeks. Regarding the study as a whole: Repertoire sampling occurred only after the peak T cell response. Nearly half of spike-specific TCRs reportedly go after variant regions that carry no mutations. Most donors were white British, females outnumbered males, and clonal diversity was possibly underestimated.

The method was immunoSEQ multiplex PCR; TCRdb's version includes in-frame clones alone and lacks a portion of them. The sample gives around 100,000 clones, more than 90% of which show up once; roughly 2% is in the top ten. On this clone itself: The antigen is unknown.

V lost 0 bases to trimming and J lost 0 bases, with 6 bases between them. Germline V lookup: CDR1 SGHRS, CDR2 YFSETQ. The CDR3 consists of 15 residues. Sequenced here: peripheral blood, sampled on day 0 of AZD1222 vaccination. This clonotype originated in an adult in good health. The chain joins TRBV5-1 to TRBJ1-4; D is uncertain. The CDR3 spells CASSLELSTNEKLFF. CDR3 nucleotides: TGCGCCAGCAGCTTGGAACTTTCAACTAATGAAAAACTGTTTTTT. The full variable domain, its missing parts supplied by reference TRBV5-1 and TRBJ1-4, is KAGVTQTPRYLIKTRGQQVTLSCSPISGHRSVSWYQQTPGQGLQFLFEYFSETQRNKGNFPGRFSGRQFSNSRSEMNVSTLELGDSALYLCASSLELSTNEKLFFGSGTQLSVL.